Shown below are 27 T cell receptor beta chains from a single sample sequenced in a study of radiation and T cells in renal cell carcinoma. The repertoire was sequenced with immunoSEQ multiplex PCR; TCRdb's copy has only in-frame clones and lacks some. Of around 81,000 clones in the sample, around 85% were seen once. Regarding time point: blood 4 weeks post-SBRT, at nephrectomy. The sample's treatment: 15 Gy SBRT to primary tumor, nephrectomy 4 weeks later. Here the sequenced sample was blood, taken from a patient whose treatment included radiotherapy and nephrectomy. The source is a man aged 50 to 60 with renal cell carcinoma.

The V gene is TRBV19, the J gene TRBJ2-3; no clear D gene. V was cut by 5 bases and J by 4 bases, with 7 bases left in between. The CDR3 runs 12 residues. The germline V gene has CDR1 LNHDA and CDR2 SQIVND (reference sequence). The CDR3: CASSVVSDTQYF. In nucleotides, the CDR3 is TGTGCCAGTAGTGTGGTGTCAGATACGCAGTATTTT. The full variable domain, completed using reference TRBV19 and TRBJ2-3, is DGGITQSPKYLFRKEGQNVTLSCEQNLNHDAMYWYRQDPGQGLRLIYYSQIVNDFQKGDIAEGYSVSREKKESFPLTVTSAQKNPTAFYLCASSVVSDTQYFGPGTRLTVL.

This rearrangement joins TRBV18 to TRBJ1-2; weak D call: TRBD1 (5 bases). CDR3 size: 14 residues. V lost 2 bases, J lost 4 bases, and 11 bases lay in between. Germline assignment: CDR1 KGHSH and CDR2 LQKENI. CDR3 region: CASSPGRDFYGYTF. Here the CDR3 DNA reads TGTGCCAGCTCACCAGGCAGGGATTTCTATGGCTACACCTTC.

This chain joins TRBV2 and TRBJ2-1, with 8 bases lining up with TRBD2. The germline CDR1 and CDR2 sequences are SNHLY and FYNNEI. Trimming removed 8 bases from V and 9 bases from J; junction bases left unmatched: 9. The CDR3 has 13 amino acids. DNA of the CDR3: TGTGCCAGCCAAACGACTAGCGTTAGTGAGCAGTTCTTC. This translates into CASQTTSVSEQFF.

Turning to this clone: Other DNA sequences of this sample code for an identical CDR3. The chain uses TRBV12-5 and TRBJ2-3; D remains ambiguous. The length of the CDR3 is 12 residues. Trimming shortened V by 5 bases and J by 3 bases, and 6 bases separated the two germline ends. The germline gives CDR1 LGHNT, CDR2 FRNRAP. In DNA form, the CDR3 reads TGTGCTAGTGGTCCACGAACAGATACGCAGTATTTT. Residues: CASGPRTDTQYF.

This chain links TRBV19 with TRBJ2-2; TRBD1 agrees at 11 bases. The J segment lost 5 bases and the V segment lost 5 bases, leaving 7 bases of the junction unmatched. From germline, CDR1 is LNHDA and CDR2 SQIVND (reference sequence). This CDR3 is built from 16 residues. The CDR3 DNA reads TGTGCCAGTAGTGCAGGACAGGGGGCCGGGACCGGGGAGCTGTTTTTT. Protein sequence: CASSAGQGAGTGELFF.

The V and J genes are TRBV7-2 and TRBJ1-5; 7 nucleotides match TRBD1. J lost 7 bases, V lost 4 bases, and 10 bases had no gene match. The CDR3 has 15 amino acids. Looked up from germline, CDR1 is SGHTA and CDR2 is FQGNSA. CDR3 residues: CASSYRGQEEQPQHF. The CDR3 DNA reads as TGTGCCAGCAGCTACCGAGGACAGGAAGAACAGCCCCAGCATTTT.

The V gene is TRBV5-4, the J gene TRBJ1-1; D is undetermined. The CDR3 covers 13 residues. CDR1 SGHNT and CDR2 YYREEE come from the germline V gene (reference sequence). Trimming left V 0 bases short and J 8 bases short, with 11 bases between. CDR3 DNA sequence: TGTGCCAGCAGCTTGGGAGCGCAAGTCGAAGCTTTCTTT. This sequence encodes CASSLGAQVEAFF.

The rearrangement joins TRBV4-1 to TRBJ2-1; D remains ambiguous. Trimming removed 1 base at V and 6 bases at J, with 16 bases between. This CDR3 is 16 amino acids long. Germline V lookup: CDR1 MGHRA, CDR2 YSYEKL. DNA of the CDR3: TGCGCCAGCAGCCAAGGACTCCGTGGTTCGGGCAATGAGCAGTTCTTC. Its translation is CASSQGLRGSGNEQFF.

CDR3 residues: CASSFQGQDEKLFF. CDR3 DNA sequence: TGCGCCAGCAGCTTTCAGGGACAGGATGAAAAACTGTTTTTT. The rearrangement uses TRBV5-1 and TRBJ1-4; 8 nucleotides agree with TRBD1. J gave up 6 bases and V 2 bases, and 3 bases lay outside the gene matches. The CDR3 is made up of 14 amino acids. CDR1 is SGHRS, CDR2 YFSETQ, per germline. Together with reference TRBV5-1 and TRBJ1-4, the CDR3 gives the full variable domain: KAGVTQTPRYLIKTRGQQVTLSCSPISGHRSVSWYQQTPGQGLQFLFEYFSETQRNKGNFPGRFSGRQFSNSRSEMNVSTLELGDSALYLCASSFQGQDEKLFFGSGTQLSVL.

The chain uses TRBV5-1 and TRBJ2-1; 9 bases align to TRBD1. The ends lost 4 bases at V and 6 bases at J; junction bases unmatched: 11. Germline-derived CDR1 and CDR2 are SGHRS and YFSETQ. This CDR3 spans 16 amino acids. CDR3 sequence: CASSGGQGYSSNEQFF. The CDR3 DNA reads as TGCGCCAGCAGCGGGGGACAGGGTTATTCCAGCAATGAGCAGTTCTTC.

The chain couples TRBV4-1 to TRBJ2-7; D gene uncertain. Germline CDR1 reads MGHRA; CDR2 reads YSYEKL. Trimming stripped 2 bases from V and 6 bases from J, with 14 bases between. The CDR3 length is 14 residues. The CDR3 spells CASSQRTDMREQYF. CDR3 sequence (DNA): TGCGCCAGCAGCCAAAGGACCGATATGCGCGAGCAGTACTTC.

The gene calls are TRBV5-1 and TRBJ2-2, with 12 bases fitting TRBD2. Germline V CDR1 and CDR2: SGHRS, YFSETQ. CDR3 length: 20 amino acids. V lost 2 bases to trimming and J lost 0 bases; unmatched junction nucleotides: 11. The CDR3 DNA is TGCGCCAGCAGCTTAGTGTTTAGGACTAGCGGGATCGCGAACACCGGGGAGCTGTTTTTT. It specifies CASSLVFRTSGIANTGELFF.

The gene calls are TRBV28 and TRBJ2-1, with D possibly TRBD2 on 6 matching bases. The V gene's germline CDR1 is MDHEN and CDR2 SYDVKM. V was shortened by 5 bases and J by 7 bases, with 15 bases between the two germline ends. This CDR3 comprises 14 residues. In DNA, the CDR3 is TGTGCCAGCAGTCGGCGGGAATGGGGAAATGAGCAGTTCTTC. This gives the protein CASSRREWGNEQFF.

The chain couples TRBV7-6 to TRBJ2-4; TRBD2 matches 9 bases. The CDR3 runs 16 residues. Unmatched junction bases numbered 5, after V lost 1 base and J lost 4 bases. Germline CDR1 SGHVS, CDR2 FNYEAQ. The CDR3 is CASSLDLAGTKNIQYF. The DNA for the CDR3 is TGTGCCAGCAGCTTAGACCTAGCGGGAACGAAAAACATTCAGTACTTC.

The chain is built from TRBV7-2 and TRBJ1-1; D gene ambiguous. The germline V gene encodes CDR1 SGHTA and CDR2 FQGNSA. V lost 1 base to trimming and J lost 11 bases, with 14 bases between them. This CDR3 is built from 13 residues. This CDR3 reads CASSLGSRSLAFF. The CDR3 bases are TGTGCCAGCAGCTTAGGAAGCAGAAGCTTGGCTTTCTTT. Variable domain in full (rest from reference TRBV7-2 and TRBJ1-1): GAGVSQSPSNKVTEKGKDVELRCDPISGHTALYWYRQSLGQGLEFLIYFQGNSAPDKSGLPSDRFSAERTGGSVSTLTIQRTQQEDSAVYLCASSLGSRSLAFFGQGTRLTVV.

CDR3 bases: TGTGCCAGCAGCGTGCGTCTATCCCCTGATACGCAGTATTTT. This gives the protein CASSVRLSPDTQYF. This rearrangement joins TRBV9 to TRBJ2-3; no firm D call. Germline V gene data show CDR1 as SGDLS and CDR2 as YYNGEE. V shed 2 bases and J shed 6 bases, with 13 bases lying between them. The CDR3 contains 14 residues.

This clone has more than one count but fewer than ten. J is TRBJ2-3 and V is TRBV5-1; D is possibly TRBD1 (5 bases). The CDR3 is 14 residues long. With 0 bases removed from V and 6 bases from J, the gap between germline ends came to 11 bases. CDR1 and CDR2 from the germline V gene are SGHRS and YFSETQ. CDR3 loop: CASSLATKGDTQYF. The CDR3 bases are TGCGCCAGCAGCTTGGCCACCAAGGGGGATACGCAGTATTTT.

The rearrangement links TRBV19 to TRBJ2-7, with D perhaps matching TRBD1 (6 bases). The V end was cut by 5 bases, the J end by 0 bases, with 11 bases between. The CDR3 sequence is 14 residues long. Per germline, CDR1 LNHDA and CDR2 SQIVND (reference sequence). CDR3 protein: CASSAWTASYEQYF. Here the CDR3 DNA reads TGTGCCAGTAGTGCCTGGACAGCCTCCTACGAGCAGTACTTC.

The V and J genes are TRBV12-2 and TRBJ2-1; the D segment call TRBD2 is taken from the table without a DNA check. TRBV12-2 counts as a pseudogene. The CDR3 consists of 18 residues. The CDR3 sequence is CASRLETSGKVTYNEQFF. The CDR3 nucleotides are TGTGCAAGTCGCTTAGAAACTAGCGGGAAGGTCACCTACAATGAGCAGTTCTTC.

The chain recombines TRBV19 with TRBJ2-5; TRBD2 matches 12 bases. Germline loops: CDR1 LNHDA, CDR2 SQIVND (reference sequence). The CDR3 has 14 amino acids. The V gene end was trimmed by 6 bases and the J gene end by 2 bases; junction bases not matched to a gene: 1. In DNA form, the CDR3 reads TGTGCCAGTAGCGGACTAGCGGGACAAGAGACCCAGTACTTC. Translating gives CASSGLAGQETQYF.

The rearrangement joins TRBV28 to TRBJ2-7; no firm D call. Germline V gene data show CDR1 as MDHEN and CDR2 as SYDVKM. V lost 6 bases to trimming and J lost 6 bases, with 9 bases between them. The CDR3 is made up of 11 amino acids. The CDR3 DNA reads as TGTGCCAGCAGCCGCTTCGGCGAGCAGTACTTC. Translation: CASSRFGEQYF.

J is TRBJ1-4 and V is TRBV5-1, with TRBD1 as a possible D gene (5 bases). Germline V gene data show CDR1 as SGHRS and CDR2 as YFSETQ. The CDR3 sequence is 15 residues long. Trimming pared 4 bases from V and 4 bases from J, leaving 14 bases between. The CDR3, as DNA: TGCGCCAGCAGCGCCTCAGGGTCCCTTAATGAAAAACTGTTTTTT. Protein sequence: CASSASGSLNEKLFF.

The rearrangement uses TRBV29-1 and TRBJ2-5; 9 bases fit TRBD2. The J call may be incorrect, as the DNA end agrees better with TRBJ2-7. Germline loops: CDR1 SQVTM, CDR2 ANQGSEA. This CDR3 has 15 residues. Here the CDR3 reads CSVSSAGGPSYEQYF. CDR3 nucleotides: TGCAGCGTTTCCTCTGCGGGAGGGCCCTCCTACGAGCAGTACTTC.

The chain has TRBV6-5 and TRBJ1-3; D remains unclear. The CDR3 is 14 residues long. CDR1 and CDR2 (germline): MNHEY, SVGAGI. The V gene lost 3 bases and the J gene lost 3 bases, with 9 bases spanning the gap. The CDR3 DNA reads TGTGCCAGCAGTTATGGAAGCGATGGAAACACCATATATTTT. Translation gives CASSYGSDGNTIYF.

V and J are TRBV7-2 and TRBJ2-7; 7 positions agree with TRBD1. Germline trimming cut 5 bases from V and 2 bases from J; bases unmatched to any gene: 3. The germline gives CDR1 SGHTA, CDR2 FQGNSA. The CDR3 has 13 residues. The DNA for the CDR3 is TGTGCCAGCAGCCAGGGACAGACCTACGAGCAGTACTTC. As protein: CASSQGQTYEQYF.

The V and J genes are TRBV9 and TRBJ2-7; tentatively, D is TRBD1 (6 bases). This CDR3 has 13 residues. Trimming cost V 2 bases and J 5 bases, with 11 bases left between them. The germline V gene encodes CDR1 SGDLS and CDR2 YYNGEE. In DNA, the CDR3 is TGTGCCAGCAGCGTCGACAGGTCTGACGAGCAGTACTTC. Amino acid sequence: CASSVDRSDEQYF.

V usage is TRBV27 and J usage is TRBJ2-3; D might be TRBD2 (6 bases). The V gene lost 8 bases and the J gene lost 0 bases, with 15 bases spanning the gap. The CDR3 has 15 residues. CDR1 and CDR2 from the germline V gene are MNHEY and SMNVEV (reference sequence). The CDR3 region is CASERSGYSTDTQYF. In DNA, the CDR3 is TGTGCCAGCGAAAGAAGCGGGTACAGCACAGATACGCAGTATTTT.